Reported below is one T cell receptor beta chain. No cognate antigen has been identified for it. No much larger clone exists at a distance of one base, and base qualities are not known. The instrument was an Illumina HiSeq 1500. In-frame beta chains were kept once TCRdb had trimmed the public reads at Q25 with fastp and called clones with MiXCR. When rows share a CDR3 protein, they turn into one entry using the most common DNA and genes. The sample yields about 770,000 distinct CDR3 sequences; 25% to 30% were counted once. 13% of the sample comes from the top ten. This record belongs to a study of T cell repertoires in cytomegalovirus infection (dated by TCRdb to the late 2010s). A note on the overall study: Alongside well-studied HLA-B-restricted epitopes, the peptide stimulations were aimed at recently identified HLA-C-restricted CMV epitopes, whose presentation resists viral immunomodulation. Donor HLA type was relevant to the analysis, as public TCR beta signatures indicated carriage of CMV infection together with the matching HLA type.

Explained via the paper, the treatment or condition label denotes: in vitro stimulation with specific CMV peptide epitopes to enrich CMV-specific T cells. The full study reports these points: The ex vivo response was dominated by HLA-C-restricted CMV-specific TCR beta clonotypes, which also provided the single most frequent clonotype in two of eight donors. In both this cohort and an independent cohort of 350 to 400 donors, the cumulative frequency of public TCR beta family members distinguished carriers of CMV infection plus the relevant HLA type.

Relative to germline, V is 3 bases shorter and J is 0 bases shorter, with 15 bases between their ends. The CDR3 runs 17 residues from the cysteine to the phenylalanine. Of all the DNA, just the CDR3 is kept, 51 bases in frame from base 1. The germline V gene sets CDR1 to MNHNS and CDR2 to SASEGT. The starting material was cultured CD8+ T cells from PBMCs, obtained from culture after CMV antigen stimulation. This receptor was obtained from a human donor in good health (CMV status not recorded). Some clones in this sample may be carry-over from other donors' samples. The rearranged segments are TRBV6-1 and TRBJ2-1, with the D call perhaps TRBD1 or TRBD2, each one matching 6 bases. The CDR3 is CASSEWGAPSSYNEQFF. Read as DNA, the sequence is TGTGCCAGCAGTGAGTGGGGGGCCCCCAGCTCCTACAATGAGCAGTTCTTC.